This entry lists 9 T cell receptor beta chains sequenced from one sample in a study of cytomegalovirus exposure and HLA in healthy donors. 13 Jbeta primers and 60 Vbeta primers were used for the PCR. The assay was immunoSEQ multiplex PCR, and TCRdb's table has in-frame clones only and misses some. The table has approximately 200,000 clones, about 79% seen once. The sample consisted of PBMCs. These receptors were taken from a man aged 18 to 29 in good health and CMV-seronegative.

This chain's CDR3 is CASRLSGSYNEQFF. CDR3 nucleotide sequence: TGTGCCAGCAGACTTAGCGGCTCCTACAATGAGCAGTTCTTC. This sequence joins TRBV7-3 and TRBJ2-1, with D possibly being TRBD2 (6 bases). CDR3 size: 14 residues. Germline-derived CDR1 and CDR2 are SGHTA and FQGTGA. The V and J ends lost 6 bases and 0 bases respectively, with 9 bases between them. Full variable domain (missing parts from reference TRBV7-3 and TRBJ2-1): GAGVSQTPSNKVTEKGKYVELRCDPISGHTALYWYRQSLGQGPEFLIYFQGTGAADDSGLPNDRFFAVRPEGSVSTLKIQRTERGDSAVYLCASRLSGSYNEQFFGPGTRLTVL.

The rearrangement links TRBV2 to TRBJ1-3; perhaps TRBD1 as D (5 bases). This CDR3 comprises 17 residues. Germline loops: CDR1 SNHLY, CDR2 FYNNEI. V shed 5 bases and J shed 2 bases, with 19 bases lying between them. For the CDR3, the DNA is TGTGCCAGCAGTCCCCCGGACACCATCAGCGCTGGAAACACCATATATTTT. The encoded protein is CASSPPDTISAGNTIYF. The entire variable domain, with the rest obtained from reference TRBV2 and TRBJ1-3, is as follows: EPEVTQTPSHQVTQMGQEVILRCVPISNHLYFYWYRQILGQKVEFLVSFYNNEISEKSEIFDDQFSVERPDGSNFTLKIRSTKLEDSAMYFCASSPPDTISAGNTIYFGEGSWLTVV.

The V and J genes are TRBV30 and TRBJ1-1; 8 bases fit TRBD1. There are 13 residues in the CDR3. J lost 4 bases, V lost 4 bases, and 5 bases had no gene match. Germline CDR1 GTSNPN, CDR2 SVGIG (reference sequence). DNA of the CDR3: TGTGCCTGGACTTGGACAGGGCTCACTGAAGCTTTCTTT. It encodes CAWTWTGLTEAFF.

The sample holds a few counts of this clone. The CDR3 here is CASSRGDGNEKLFF. DNA for the CDR3: TGCGCCAGCAGCCGGGGGGACGGAAATGAAAAACTGTTTTTT. The gene calls are TRBV4-1 and TRBJ1-4; D may be TRBD1 (5 bases). V lost 4 bases and J 5 bases, leaving 11 bases between the germline ends. The CDR3 sequence is 14 residues long. CDR1 is MGHRA and CDR2 is YSYEKL in the germline V gene.

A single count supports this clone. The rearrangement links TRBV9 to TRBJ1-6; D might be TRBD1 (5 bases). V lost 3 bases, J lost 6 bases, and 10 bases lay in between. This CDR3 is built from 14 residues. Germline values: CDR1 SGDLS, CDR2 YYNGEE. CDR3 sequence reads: CASSGQGSNSPLHF. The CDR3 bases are TGTGCCAGCAGCGGCCAGGGAAGTAATTCACCCCTCCACTTT.

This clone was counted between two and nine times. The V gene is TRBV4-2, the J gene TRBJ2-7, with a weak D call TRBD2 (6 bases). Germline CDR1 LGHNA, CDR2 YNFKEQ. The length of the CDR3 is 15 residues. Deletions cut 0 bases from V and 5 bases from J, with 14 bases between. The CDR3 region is CASSQDYGSRDEQYF. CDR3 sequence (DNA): TGTGCCAGCAGCCAAGATTACGGGAGTAGGGACGAGCAGTACTTC.

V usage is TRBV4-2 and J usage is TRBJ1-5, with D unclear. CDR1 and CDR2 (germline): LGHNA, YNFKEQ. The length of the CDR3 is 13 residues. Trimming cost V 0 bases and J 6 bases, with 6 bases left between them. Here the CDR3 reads CASSQDQVQPQHF. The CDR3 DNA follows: TGTGCCAGCAGCCAAGATCAGGTTCAGCCCCAGCATTTT.

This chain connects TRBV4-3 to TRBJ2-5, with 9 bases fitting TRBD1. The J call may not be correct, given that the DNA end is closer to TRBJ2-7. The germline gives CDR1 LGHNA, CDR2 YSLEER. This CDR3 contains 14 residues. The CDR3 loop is CASSPGTGYDEQYF. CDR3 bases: TGCGCCAGCAGCCCAGGGACAGGGTACGACGAGCAGTACTTC.

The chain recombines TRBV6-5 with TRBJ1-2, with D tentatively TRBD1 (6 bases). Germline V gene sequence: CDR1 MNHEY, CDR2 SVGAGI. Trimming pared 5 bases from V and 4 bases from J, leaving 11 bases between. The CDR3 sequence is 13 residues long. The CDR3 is CASSPWTAYGYTF. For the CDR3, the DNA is TGTGCCAGCAGTCCCTGGACAGCCTATGGCTACACCTTC.